This record covers a single T cell receptor beta chain. Only a few counts were recorded for this clone. Its antigen is unknown. No much larger clonotype is one base removed from it; base qualities were not supplied. This entry is derived from a study of beta chain features in type 1 diabetes (dated by TCRdb to 2017 to 2018). For context, the study as a whole: Patients and healthy donors did not differ in mean age, gender distribution, total cell number or subset yield. A total of 107,917,701 sorted cells were examined across all samples, and the number of cells per subset was strongly correlated with RNA yield. The study compared TCRB repertoires of sorted circulating CD4+ T cell subsets between recently diagnosed type 1 diabetes patients and matched healthy donors. Regulatory and stem cell-like memory subsets were obtained from only 8 patients and about 8 healthy donors, while naive and central memory subsets were obtained from all 30 or so donors.

All of the isolated RNA was reverse transcribed with the High Capacity cDNA Reverse Transcription Kit, so expressed TCRB transcripts were sequenced. Deep immunoSEQ sequencing was applied to naive, central memory and regulatory T cell samples, giving an average of about 3.57 million total reads per sample. Sorted cells were lysed in RLT buffer and RNA was extracted with DNase-treated RNeasy Micro or Mini kits, depending on cell number. Each cell subset was processed separately to prevent cross-contamination, with patient and healthy donor samples processed together. The immunoSEQ multiplex PCR was used to amplify TCRB sequences from cDNA, generating 87-bp fragments that spanned the CDR3 region. Sequencing of the amplicons was performed on the Illumina HiSeq platform. From the authors' description of their analysis: Synthetic template baselines were used to correct PCR bias computationally, reads within Hamming distance 2 were collapsed, and singletons that could not be merged were discarded. Reads were aligned against IMGT so that V, D and J genes, CDR3 length and insertions or deletions at six rearrangement sites could be assigned. Within each subset, clonotype counts were normalized to sorted cell number, after which true diversity and Gini coefficients were computed with the tcR R package. The overlap coefficient, calculated on TCRB nucleotide sequences, was used to measure repertoire sharing. The immuneACCESS repertoire file appears here via TCRdb, limited to in-frame rearrangements. These files lack a portion of the clones; in checked studies, under half of the deficit traces to unresolved V genes, and the cause of the others is not known. The DNA was the basis for D and trimming; V, J and clone size are from that table. The sample table holds about 240,000 clones, of which 25% to 30% were seen once. Under 5% of the sample lies in the top ten.

On the study overall, not on this receptor specifically: Patients with type 1 diabetes made fewer insertions and deleted more nucleotides at VDJ recombination sites, implying thymic rearrangement abnormalities. Because cDNA was sequenced instead of genomic DNA, activated cells with high expression could be over-represented, although the groups did not differ in activation or CD3 levels. Because the HLA sub-analyses included only small numbers of individuals, any influence of HLA type on TCRB rearrangement was left unresolved. PCR may preferentially amplify shorter templates, but because patient and control samples were amplified and corrected together, any resulting skew would affect both groups equally. Type 1 diabetes patients showed a moderate but significant shortening of TCRB CDR3 length in all four CD4+ subsets. Naive, central memory and regulatory TCRB repertoires appeared to be more similar among patients than among healthy donors.

CDR1 and CDR2, looked up from the germline V gene, are SGHRS and YFSETQ. The CDR3 starts with the cysteine, ends with the phenylalanine, and has 14 residues. Of the read, only the CDR3 DNA is kept; its 42 bases are in frame from base 1. V is reduced by 3 bases and J by 3 bases, leaving a spacing of 13 bases between them. Each donor gave one peripheral blood draw, averaging approximately 0.12 L, which was collected into heparinised tubes. A BD FACSAria II and a panel including CD45RO, CCR7, CD25, CD127, CD95 and CD27 were used to sort naive, central memory, regulatory and stem cell-like memory CD4+ T cells. Every sorted population had a purity above 95%. Right away, PBMCs were isolated by Lymphoprep density gradient centrifugation and were stained directly, with no culture step. So that batch effects would be minimized, each experiment stained and sorted samples in pairs, pairing one healthy donor with one patient.

The chain was built from TRBV5-1 and TRBJ2-7; the D segment could be TRBD1, given 6 matching bases. The sequence derives from a man aged 25-45 years in good health. What was sequenced was central memory CD4+ T cells from blood. Here the CDR3 is given as CASSSGVSFYEQYF. Here is the DNA: TGCGCCAGCAGCTCAGGGGTATCCTTCTACGAGCAGTACTTC.